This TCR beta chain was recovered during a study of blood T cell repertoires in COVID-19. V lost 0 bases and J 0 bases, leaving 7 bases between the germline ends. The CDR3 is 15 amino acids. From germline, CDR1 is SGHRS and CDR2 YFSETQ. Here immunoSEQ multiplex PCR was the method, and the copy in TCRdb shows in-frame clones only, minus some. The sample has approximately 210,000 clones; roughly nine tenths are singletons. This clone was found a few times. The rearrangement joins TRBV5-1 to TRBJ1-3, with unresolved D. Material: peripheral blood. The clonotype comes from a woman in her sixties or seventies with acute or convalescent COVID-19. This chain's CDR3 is CASSLDSPSGNTIYF. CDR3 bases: TGCGCCAGCAGCTTGGACAGTCCCTCTGGAAACACCATATATTTT. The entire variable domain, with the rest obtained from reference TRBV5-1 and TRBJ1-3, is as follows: KAGVTQTPRYLIKTRGQQVTLSCSPISGHRSVSWYQQTPGQGLQFLFEYFSETQRNKGNFPGRFSGRQFSNSRSEMNVSTLELGDSALYLCASSLDSPSGNTIYFGEGSWLTVV.